The T cell receptor (beta chain) described here comes from a study of blood T cell repertoires in COVID-19. The germline V gene has CDR1 MNHEY and CDR2 SMNVEV (reference sequence). The V gene lost 4 bases and the J gene lost 7 bases, with 19 bases spanning the gap. The CDR3 runs to 15 residues. Generated by immunoSEQ multiplex PCR, the TCRdb table keeps only in-frame clones and is missing some. This sample has 470,000 or so clones, with 70% to 90% found just once. The rearrangement joins TRBV27 to TRBJ1-2; D is perhaps TRBD1 (5 bases). The clonotype was recovered from a human donor in a cohort sampled during active COVID-19. The sample consisted of peripheral blood. In nucleotides, the CDR3 is TGTGCCAGCAGTTCCCCGCGGGGGGGGGACGTTGGCTACACCTTC. This encodes CASSSPRGGDVGYTF.